This TCR beta chain was sequenced during a study of cytotoxic CD8 clonotypes in ibrutinib-treated CLL. Background on the study: Samples averaged about 260,000 productive templates and roughly 86,000 productive rearrangements.

Frozen-stored PBMCs produced about 2 micrograms of genomic DNA for TCR beta libraries. A 1 in 200,000 to 1 in 1 million T cell depth was the sequencing target. Libraries were prepared by immunoSEQ multiplex PCR; TCRdb keeps only in-frame clonotypes and omits some of them. Of 150,000 to 200,000 clones detected, around 84% appear once; the ten largest clones hold around 2.1%. Study results and limitations: Clonality increased at ibrutinib response and stayed stable in sustained remission. At progression, however, it fell back toward baseline.

V lost 3 bases, J lost 3 bases, and 2 bases stayed unmatched. The V gene's germline CDR1 is MNHEY and CDR2 SMNVEV (reference sequence). The CDR3 covers 15 residues. Remarks on this clone: Its matching antigen is unknown.

The sequence derives from a human donor with chronic lymphocytic leukemia. The specimen comprised PBMCs, sampled after 12 months of ibrutinib treatment. The gene calls are TRBV27 and TRBJ1-6; 7 bases are shared with TRBD1. The CDR3 coding sequence is TGTGCCAGCAGTTTGCGGACAGGCTATAATTCACCCCTCCACTTT. It encodes CASSLRTGYNSPLHF.